The rows below give T cell receptor beta chains drawn from one sample of a study of human T cells and chemical hapten exposure. TCRdb independently ran MiXCR on the RACE reads; one entry per CDR3 protein. This table holds some 340,000 distinct CDR3 sequences, around 7% found once. Sequencing was performed on whole blood, taken in connection with sensitization to the hapten diphenylcyclopropenone (DPC). All receptors derive from a woman between 18 and 29 years old with alopecia areata. Some clones in this sample may be carry-over from other donors' samples. The CDR3 runs from the conserved cysteine through the conserved F or W. The D gene is left open where the match is weak. Clone size is given for some rows only: seen once, a few or many times, or a class if the clone is expanded.

d_call	j_call	clone_size	v_call	cdr3_nt	cdr3_aa
-	TRBJ2-4	few	TRBV7-2	TGTGCCAGCAGCCCCCCAGCCAAAAACATTCAGTACTTC	CASSPPAKNIQYF
TRBD1	TRBJ2-2	few	TRBV7-9	TGTGCCAGCAGCCCACGGACAGGGCTCCGGGAGCTGTTTTTT	CASSPRTGLRELFF
-	TRBJ2-3	few	TRBV6-5	TGTGCCAGCAGTTACTCGGTCGGGGGTAGCACAGATACGCAGTATTTT	CASSYSVGGSTDTQYF
TRBD1	TRBJ1-4	-	TRBV12-3/TRBV12-4	TGTGCCAGCAGTCACGGGACAGGGATTGAAAAACTGTTTTTT	CASSHGTGIEKLFF
-	TRBJ2-7	few	TRBV3-1	TGTGCCAGCAGCCCCCAAGGGGTGATCCGGAACGAGCAGTACTTC	CASSPQGVIRNEQYF
-	TRBJ2-3	-	TRBV18	TGTGCCAGCTCACTGACCCCGGACTACACAGATACGCAGTATTTT	CASSLTPDYTDTQYF
-	TRBJ2-4	few	TRBV7-2	TGTGCCAGCAGCTTAGCCTGGAATTTAGCCAAAAACATTCAGTACTTC	CASSLAWNLAKNIQYF
-	TRBJ1-2	-	TRBV29-1	TGCAGCGTTGAAGGACAGGACAGAGGTTATGGCTACACCTTC	CSVEGQDRGYGYTF
TRBD2	TRBJ2-3	many	TRBV7-2	TGTGCCAGCAGCTCGACTAGCGGGGGGGCCGGTACGCAGTATTTT	CASSSTSGGAGTQYF
-	TRBJ2-7	many	TRBV7-9	TGTGCCAGCAGAAGGACAGAAAACACTCAGTACTTC	CASRRTENTQYF
-	TRBJ1-1	few	TRBV18	TGTGCCAGCTCGGGCAAAGACAGGCCAACTGAAGCTTTCTTT	CASSGKDRPTEAFF
-	TRBJ2-2	-	TRBV5-1	TGCGCCAGCAGCTTGCTAGTCACCGGGGAGCTGTTTTTT	CASSLLVTGELFF
TRBD1	TRBJ2-5	few	TRBV27	TGTGCCAGCAGTTTATATTACAGGGGGCAAGAGACCCAGTACTTC	CASSLYYRGQETQYF
-	TRBJ1-3	few	TRBV9	TGTGCCAGCAGCGTAACGCCTGGAAACACCATATATTTT	CASSVTPGNTIYF
TRBD1	TRBJ2-4	many	TRBV4-2	TGTGCCAGCAGCCAACACAGGGGGCCCAAAAACATTCAGTACTTC	CASSQHRGPKNIQYF
TRBD2	TRBJ2-3	many	TRBV12-3/TRBV12-4	TGTGCCAGCAGTTTACCAGCGGGGGGCACAGATACGCAGTATTTT	CASSLPAGGTDTQYF
-	TRBJ2-3	few	TRBV12-5	TGTGCTAGTGGTTTGGGGGACACCCGCACAGATACGCAGTATTTT	CASGLGDTRTDTQYF
-	TRBJ1-1	few	TRBV6-5	TGTGCCAGCAGTTACTCGAATACAGCTGATCTTGAAGCTTTCTTT	CASSYSNTADLEAFF
-	TRBJ2-7	few	TRBV5-6	TGTGCCAGCAGCTTGGTTGAGTCCTACGAGCAGTACTTC	CASSLVESYEQYF
-	TRBJ2-2	-	TRBV12-3/TRBV12-4	TGTGCCAGCAGTTCCCCAGGCATTACCACCGGGGAGCTGTTTTTT	CASSSPGITTGELFF
-	TRBJ1-1	-	TRBV20-1	TGCAGTGCTAGAGATCCAGTGGTGACTGAAGCTTTCTTT	CSARDPVVTEAFF
TRBD2	TRBJ2-3	many	TRBV20-1	TGCAGTGCTAGGAATCCAGCGGGGGGCTACACAGATACGCAGTATTTT	CSARNPAGGYTDTQYF